The 30 T cell receptor beta chains in this list originate from one sample, sequenced in a study of T cell responses to AZD1222 COVID-19 vaccine. Profiling relied on immunoSEQ multiplex PCR, and the TCRdb table lists in-frame clones only, not all of them. The sample includes about 130,000 clones, around 84% of them seen just once. This material consisted of peripheral blood, taken on day 0 of AZD1222 vaccination. Source of these receptors: an adult in good health.

V is TRBV29-1 and J is TRBJ2-2; D is possibly TRBD2 (5 bases). CDR1 and CDR2 from the germline V gene are SQVTM and ANQGSEA. The V and J ends lost 7 bases and 1 base respectively, with 13 bases between them. This CDR3 is built from 14 residues. The CDR3 region is CSAGKHQNTGELFF. The CDR3 nucleotides are TGCAGCGCCGGGAAGCATCAGAACACCGGGGAGCTGTTTTTT.

The rearrangement uses TRBV5-4 and TRBJ2-2, with D possibly matching TRBD1 (5 bases). The CDR3 length is 14 residues. Germline CDR1 is SGHNT and CDR2 is YYREEE (reference sequence). V dropped 0 bases and J dropped 8 bases, with 11 bases sitting between them. CDR3 sequence (DNA): TGTGCCAGCAGCTTGGTCAGGGTTGGGGGGGAGCTGTTTTTT. Amino acids: CASSLVRVGGELFF.

The V and J genes are TRBV6-2 or TRBV6-3 and TRBJ1-2; TRBD1 might be the D (5 bases). The CDR3 is 12 residues long. The germline V and J ends were trimmed by 4 bases and 6 bases, with 9 bases remaining between them. Germline CDR1 MNHEY, CDR2 SVGEGT. The CDR3 sequence is CASSSGLDGYTF. CDR3 in DNA: TGTGCCAGCAGTTCAGGGCTGGATGGCTACACCTTC.

J is TRBJ2-1 and V is TRBV10-3; 9 bases agree with TRBD1. Germline CDR1 is ENHRY and CDR2 is SYGVKD. The CDR3 loop spans 17 amino acids. With V trimmed by 6 bases and J by 5 bases, 14 bases remained unmatched. This CDR3 reads CAISQSPPGTGNNEQFF. CDR3 bases: TGTGCCATCAGCCAATCTCCCCCGGGGACAGGGAACAATGAGCAGTTCTTC.

The chain joins TRBV6-5 to TRBJ1-6; D not resolved. CDR3 length equals 16 residues. The germline V gene has CDR1 MNHEY and CDR2 SVGAGI. Trimming took 2 bases from V and 4 from J, leaving 12 bases between them. The CDR3 is CASSYGANPYNSPLHF. CDR3 DNA: TGTGCCAGCAGTTACGGAGCCAACCCATATAATTCACCCCTCCACTTT.

The chain carries TRBV28 and TRBJ1-5; 7 positions match TRBD1. CDR3 length: 14 residues. J gave up 3 bases and V 5 bases, and 4 bases lay outside the gene matches. CDR1 and CDR2 from the germline V gene are MDHEN and SYDVKM. The CDR3 reads CASSTGTVNQPQHF. The CDR3 region has the DNA TGTGCCAGCAGTACTGGGACAGTCAATCAGCCCCAGCATTTT. Full variable domain (outside the CDR3, taken from reference TRBV28 and TRBJ1-5): DVKVTQSSRYLVKRTGEKVFLECVQDMDHENMFWYRQDPGLGLRLIYFSYDVKMKEKGDIPEGYSVSREKKERFSLILESASTNQTSMYLCASSTGTVNQPQHFGDGTRLSIL.

This rearrangement joins TRBV28 to TRBJ1-6; D is ambiguous. Germline V gene sequence: CDR1 MDHEN, CDR2 SYDVKM. CDR3 size: 15 residues. The V gene lost 6 bases and the J gene lost 8 bases, with 17 bases spanning the gap. The DNA for the CDR3 is TGTGCCAGCAGCCGTCTAGAGGCCGATGATTCACCCCTCCACTTT. Its translation: CASSRLEADDSPLHF.

CDR3 DNA: TGTGCCAGCAGTTTTTCAGTTGGCGACTCCTACAATGAGCAGTTCTTC. The encoded protein is CASSFSVGDSYNEQFF. The chain recombines TRBV27 with TRBJ2-1; no reliable D call. V lost 3 bases, J lost 0 bases, and 12 bases lay in between. CDR1 is MNHEY and CDR2 is SMNVEV in the germline V gene (reference sequence). The CDR3 runs 16 residues.

The chain couples TRBV4-1 to TRBJ2-6; no definite D call. Germline CDR1 MGHRA, CDR2 YSYEKL. Trimming took off 4 bases at V and 0 bases at J, with 13 bases between the two ends. The CDR3 covers 17 residues. The CDR3 DNA reads as TGCGCCAGCAGCCCGAAGACGGAGTCCTCTGGGGCCAACGTCCTGACTTTC. It yields the protein CASSPKTESSGANVLTF.

The chain joins TRBV6-5 to TRBJ1-2, with D tentatively TRBD1 (5 bases). The CDR3 runs to 12 residues. Germline V gene data show CDR1 as MNHEY and CDR2 as SVGAGI. V lost 6 bases to trimming and J lost 3 bases, with 8 bases between them. This chain's CDR3 is CASRQEDYGYTF. The CDR3 DNA is TGTGCCAGCAGACAGGAGGACTATGGCTACACCTTC.

This chain links TRBV29-1 with TRBJ1-2, with D possibly TRBD1 on 5 matching bases. This CDR3 has 12 residues. V was clipped by 7 bases and J by 1 base, with 10 bases between them. The germline gives CDR1 SQVTM, CDR2 ANQGSEA. Here the CDR3 DNA reads TGCAGCGGCGGGGGGGGTAACTATGGCTACACCTTC. Its translation: CSGGGGNYGYTF. The full variable domain, completed using reference TRBV29-1 and TRBJ1-2, is SAVISQKPSRDICQRGTSLTIQCQVDSQVTMMFWYRQQPGQSLTLIATANQGSEATYESGFVIDKFPISRPNLTFSTLTVSNMSPEDSSIYLCSGGGGNYGYTFGSGTRLTVV.

The chain links TRBV5-5 to TRBJ2-1; D might be TRBD2 (5 bases). The CDR3 loop spans 16 amino acids. V was shortened by 0 bases and J by 2 bases, with 12 bases between the two germline ends. The V gene's germline CDR1 is SGHKS and CDR2 YYEKEE (reference sequence). CDR3 protein: CASSLAASRPYNEQFF. Here the CDR3 DNA reads TGTGCCAGCAGCTTGGCGGCTAGCCGCCCCTACAATGAGCAGTTCTTC.

The chain recombines TRBV7-9 with TRBJ2-5; 11 positions agree with TRBD1. Trimming cost V 6 bases and J 6 bases; bases outside gene matches: 9. Germline V CDR1 and CDR2: SEHNR, FQNEAQ (reference sequence). CDR3 size: 15 residues. This CDR3 reads CASRRNRDRGKTQYF. CDR3 DNA sequence: TGTGCCAGCAGAAGGAACCGGGACAGGGGGAAGACCCAGTACTTC.

The gene calls are TRBV5-1 and TRBJ1-6, with 7 bases that match TRBD1. Germline V gene sequence: CDR1 SGHRS, CDR2 YFSETQ. J was trimmed by 7 bases and V by 4 bases; bases with no gene match: 8. This CDR3 contains 15 residues. The CDR3, as DNA: TGCGCCAGCAGCGCGACAGGGATCCTCAATTCACCCCTCCACTTT. Its protein is CASSATGILNSPLHF.

This chain links TRBV2 with TRBJ1-2; the D is unclear. The V end lost 6 bases, the J end lost 4 bases, and 9 bases lay between the germline ends. The length of the CDR3 is 12 residues. Germline V CDR1 and CDR2: SNHLY, FYNNEI. CDR3 nucleotide sequence: TGTGCCAGCAGCCAGGTGATCTATGGCTACACCTTC. This gives the protein CASSQVIYGYTF. Combining the CDR3 with reference TRBV2 and TRBJ1-2 gives the whole variable domain EPEVTQTPSHQVTQMGQEVILRCVPISNHLYFYWYRQILGQKVEFLVSFYNNEISEKSEIFDDQFSVERPDGSNFTLKIRSTKLEDSAMYFCASSQVIYGYTFGSGTRLTVV.

This clone was counted once. V is TRBV12-2 and J is TRBJ2-2. TRBV12-2 is flagged as a pseudogene. This CDR3 has 14 residues. Written as DNA, the CDR3 is TGTGCAAGTCGCTTAGGATACCCAACCGGGGAGCTGTTTTTT. Its protein product is CASRLGYPTGELFF.

The CDR3 bases are TGCGCCAGCAGACGGACAGGGCGGAGAGGCTACACCTTC. It encodes CASRRTGRRGYTF. The V call is TRBV5-1, the J call TRBJ1-2, with 8 bases lining up with TRBD1. CDR1 and CDR2 from the germline V gene are SGHRS and YFSETQ. The CDR3 spans 13 residues. The V segment lost 5 bases and the J segment 8 bases; nucleotides outside the gene matches: 8.

This clone has only one observation. The gene calls are TRBV7-3 and TRBJ2-1; D is possibly TRBD1 (6 bases). Germline CDR1 and CDR2: SGHTA and FQGTGA. The CDR3 totals 13 residues. V was shortened by 5 bases and J by 9 bases, with 14 bases between the two germline ends. The CDR3 here is CASSPERRGEQFF. The CDR3 nucleotides read TGTGCCAGCAGCCCAGAACGCAGGGGTGAGCAGTTCTTC.

This clone was recorded once. The J gene is TRBJ2-3, the V gene TRBV28; TRBD2 is a possible D gene (6 bases). Trimming cost V 3 bases and J 5 bases, with 15 bases left between them. The germline V gene has CDR1 MDHEN and CDR2 SYDVKM. The CDR3 spans 15 residues. The CDR3 bases are TGTGCCAGCAGTTTCGCGGAGGGCCGGGGAGATACGCAGTATTTT. Amino acids: CASSFAEGRGDTQYF.

The CDR3 coding sequence is TGTGCCGGAAAGAGTTCCACCGGGGAGCTGTTTTTT. Its translation: CAGKSSTGELFF. The rearrangement uses TRBV25-1 and TRBJ2-2; D unresolved. The germline V gene encodes CDR1 MGHDK and CDR2 SYGVNS. This CDR3 contains 12 residues. Trimming stripped 11 bases from V and 4 bases from J, with 11 bases between.

The chain is built from TRBV10-3 and TRBJ1-1; 12 bases agree with TRBD1. Per germline, CDR1 ENHRY and CDR2 SYGVKD. This CDR3 has 18 residues. V lost 6 bases to trimming and J lost 3 bases; unmatched junction nucleotides: 14. This chain's CDR3 is CAIRPGTGGFGMDTEAFF. As DNA, the CDR3 is TGTGCCATCAGGCCCGGGACAGGGGGCTTCGGAATGGACACTGAAGCTTTCTTT.

This chain links TRBV5-6 with TRBJ1-2; 8 positions match TRBD1. V dropped 3 bases and J dropped 8; count of bases not matched to a gene: 12. CDR1 and CDR2 from the germline V gene are SGHDT and YYEEEE. The CDR3 length is 15 residues. The CDR3 reads CASSYPGGGKWGYTF. For the CDR3, the DNA is TGTGCCAGCAGCTACCCAGGGGGCGGAAAGTGGGGCTACACCTTC.

The V gene is TRBV7-2, the J gene TRBJ2-7; 8 nucleotides line up with TRBD2. The CDR3 is 14 residues long. V lost 5 bases and J lost 6; bases outside the gene matches: 9. In germline, CDR1 is SGHTA, CDR2 FQGNSA. In DNA, the CDR3 is TGTGCCAGCAGCCCATTAGCGGGGATGGGCGAGCAGTACTTC. Protein product: CASSPLAGMGEQYF.

To note about this clone: Different DNA sequences within this sample yield the same CDR3. The V gene is TRBV5-4, the J gene TRBJ2-5; the D gene is possibly TRBD2 (6 bases). This CDR3 is built from 15 residues. The germline CDR1 and CDR2 sequences are SGHNT and YYREEE (reference sequence). With 0 bases removed from V and 1 base from J, the gap between germline ends came to 10 bases. In nucleotides, the CDR3 is TGTGCCAGCAGCTTGGCCGGGCGGGGCCAAGAGACCCAGTACTTC. Protein sequence: CASSLAGRGQETQYF.

Only one count was recorded for this clone. The genes are TRBV27 and TRBJ1-4; D is unresolved. The ends were cut back, 4 bases at V and 0 bases at J, with 9 bases in the middle. The V gene's germline CDR1 is MNHEY and CDR2 SMNVEV (reference sequence). This CDR3 contains 15 residues. The CDR3 loop is CASSSYRATNEKLFF. DNA for the CDR3: TGTGCCAGCAGTTCTTACAGAGCAACTAATGAAAAACTGTTTTTT.

This clone was seen a few times. V gene TRBV11-2 combines with J gene TRBJ1-4; no reliable D call. CDR1 is SGHAT, CDR2 FQNNGV, per germline. The V end lost 1 base, the J end lost 4 bases, and 7 bases lay between the germline ends. The CDR3 has 14 amino acids. The chain's CDR3 is CASSLGTFNEKLFF. In nucleotides, the CDR3 is TGTGCCAGCAGCTTAGGCACTTTTAATGAAAAACTGTTTTTT.

V is TRBV30 and J is TRBJ1-5, with D hard to call. The length of the CDR3 is 14 residues. Germline V gives CDR1 GTSNPN, CDR2 SVGIG (reference sequence). With 1 base removed from V and 0 bases from J, the gap between germline ends came to 7 bases. CDR3 region: CAWSAQNSNQPQHF. The CDR3 bases are TGTGCCTGGAGTGCACAGAATAGCAATCAGCCCCAGCATTTT.

The chain is built from TRBV7-9 and TRBJ2-5; D perhaps matches TRBD2 (5 bases). This CDR3 has 14 amino acids. With 4 bases removed from V and 0 bases from J, the gap between germline ends came to 9 bases. Germline V gene sequence: CDR1 SEHNR, CDR2 FQNEAQ (reference sequence). CDR3 nucleotides: TGTGCCAGCAGCTCGAGCGGCTACCAAGAGACCCAGTACTTC. Translation gives CASSSSGYQETQYF.

This chain links TRBV5-1 with TRBJ2-7, with a tentative D call TRBD1 (6 bases). Trimming took off 0 bases at V and 7 bases at J, with 20 bases between the two ends. The germline CDR1 and CDR2 sequences are SGHRS and YFSETQ. The CDR3 contains 16 residues. The CDR3 region is CASSLAGAVETGEQYF. The CDR3, as DNA: TGCGCCAGCAGCTTGGCAGGGGCGGTAGAAACGGGGGAGCAGTACTTC. The full variable domain, completed using reference TRBV5-1 and TRBJ2-7, is KAGVTQTPRYLIKTRGQQVTLSCSPISGHRSVSWYQQTPGQGLQFLFEYFSETQRNKGNFPGRFSGRQFSNSRSEMNVSTLELGDSALYLCASSLAGAVETGEQYFGPGTRLTVT.

This clone has just one count. The chain joins TRBV6-5 to TRBJ2-7, with D perhaps TRBD2 (5 bases). The CDR3 covers 13 residues. Germline values: CDR1 MNHEY, CDR2 SVGAGI. Deletions cut 6 bases from V and 3 bases from J, with 12 bases between. CDR3 sequence reads: CASRSGNGYEQYF. The CDR3 bases are TGTGCCAGCAGATCGGGGAACGGCTACGAGCAGTACTTC.